The following is a TCR beta chain sequence with its context. Its antigen is not identified. Healthy bone marrow donors made up the donors. It was with 60 Vbeta and 13 Jbeta primers that the PCR ran. TCRdb's copy holds only in-frame clones and misses some; the assay was immunoSEQ multiplex PCR. This sample yields approximately 210,000 clones, of which roughly 77% are seen a single time; around 1.5% belongs to the top ten. This sample is part of a study of cytomegalovirus exposure and HLA in healthy donors. Study results and limitations: Apart from CMV serostatus, no immune exposure information was available. Segments of the TCR beta V type were, in most cases, productive about 90% or about 30% of the time in an earlier analysis.

Germline V CDR1 and CDR2: SQVTM, ANQGSEA. CDR3 length: 13 residues. V gave up 6 bases and J gave up 3 bases, with 14 bases separating them. This clonotype was sampled from a woman between 45 and 65 years old in good health and CMV-seronegative. What was sequenced was PBMCs. This chain connects TRBV29-1 to TRBJ2-5; D is perhaps TRBD1 (6 bases). CDR3 protein: CSVTGIAKETQYF. The CDR3 DNA reads TGCAGCGTGACAGGAATCGCTAAAGAGACCCAGTACTTC.